The 19 T cell receptor beta chains below come from one sample, sequenced in a study of cytomegalovirus exposure and HLA in healthy donors. PCR was performed using 60 Vbeta and 13 Jbeta primers. The method was immunoSEQ multiplex PCR; TCRdb's version includes in-frame clones alone and lacks a portion of them. This repertoire comprises 200,000 or so clones; its ten largest clones make up about 1.1%. Sequencing was carried out using PBMCs. The receptor source for this set is a girl aged 2 to 10 in good health and CMV-seropositive.

Worth noting for this clone: The junction differs from germline at one of its ends, possibly a read error. The chain carries TRBV7-7 and TRBJ2-5; D perhaps matches TRBD1 (6 bases). This CDR3 region has 14 residues. CDR1 and CDR2 (germline): SSHAT, FNYEAQ (reference sequence). The CDR3 reads CASSLDTGPETQYF. The CDR3 nucleotides are TGTGCTAGCAGCTTAGACACAGGGCCAGAGACCCAGTACTTC.

The chain uses TRBV27 and TRBJ2-2, with TRBD2 identical over 7 bases. In germline, CDR1 is MNHEY, CDR2 SMNVEV (reference sequence). The V and J ends lost 7 bases and 7 bases, in that order; junction bases with no gene match: 6. The CDR3 runs to 13 residues. CDR3 residues: CASIGSGFGELFF. CDR3 DNA sequence: TGTGCCAGCATCGGTAGCGGGTTCGGGGAGCTGTTTTTT.

V gene TRBV5-4 combines with J gene TRBJ2-2; D remains unclear. The CDR3 length is 15 residues. Germline V gives CDR1 SGHNT, CDR2 YYREEE (reference sequence). V was trimmed by 4 bases and J by 2 bases, leaving 12 bases between them. As DNA, the CDR3 is TGTGCCAGCAGCCTAGACCTGGAAAACACCGGGGAGCTGTTTTTT. It specifies CASSLDLENTGELFF. The full variable domain, in which reference TRBV5-4 and TRBJ2-2 provide the parts outside the CDR3, is ETGVTQSPTHLIKTRGQQVTLRCSSQSGHNTVSWYQQALGQGPQFIFQYYREEENGRGNFPPRFSGLQFPNYSSELNVNALELDDSALYLCASSLDLENTGELFFGEGSRLTVL.

This sequence joins TRBV5-1 and TRBJ2-7; 8 bases line up with TRBD2. Germline V lookup: CDR1 SGHRS, CDR2 YFSETQ. The CDR3 covers 17 residues. The V gene end was trimmed by 1 base and the J gene end by 2 bases; junction bases not matched to a gene: 11. Here the CDR3 reads CASSLYRREVPTYEQYF. In nucleotides, the CDR3 is TGCGCCAGCAGCTTGTACCGGCGGGAGGTCCCCACCTACGAGCAGTACTTC.

The chain uses TRBV19 and TRBJ2-3, with 10 bases identical to TRBD2. The ends lost 5 bases at V and 2 bases at J; junction bases unmatched: 4. The CDR3 covers 15 residues. Germline assignment: CDR1 LNHDA and CDR2 SQIVND (reference sequence). CDR3 sequence: CASSLLAGTTDTQYF. In nucleotides, the CDR3 is TGTGCCAGTAGTTTACTAGCGGGAACCACAGATACGCAGTATTTT.

V gene TRBV5-6 combines with J gene TRBJ1-2; D gene ambiguous. This CDR3 has 14 amino acids. V lost 1 base and J 4 bases, leaving 11 bases between the germline ends. Germline V lookup: CDR1 SGHDT, CDR2 YYEEEE. CDR3 DNA sequence: TGTGCCAGCAGCTTGCCGGGTTTCCCCTATGGCTACACCTTC. Amino acids: CASSLPGFPYGYTF.

V is TRBV27 and J is TRBJ2-7; 8 nucleotides line up with TRBD1. Germline lookup yields CDR1 MNHEY and CDR2 SMNVEV (reference sequence). After removal of 8 bases from V and 0 bases from J, the junction contained 6 bases not matched to a gene. This CDR3 comprises 14 residues. CDR3 region: CASRETGASYEQYF. CDR3 DNA: TGTGCCAGCCGAGAGACAGGGGCCTCCTACGAGCAGTACTTC.

The chain joins TRBV10-2 to TRBJ2-6; 8 bases fit TRBD1. CDR1 and CDR2 (germline): WSHSY, SAAADI. This CDR3 contains 19 residues. The trim removed 3 bases at V and 0 bases at J, leaving 10 bases unmatched. Written as DNA, the CDR3 is TGCGCCAGCAGTGACAGGGGGCAGGGGGCGCCCTCTGGGGCCAACGTCCTGACTTTC. This gives the protein CASSDRGQGAPSGANVLTF.

This chain connects TRBV5-1 to TRBJ1-5; D not resolved. The CDR3 runs 13 residues. V shed 0 bases and J shed 3 bases, with 4 bases lying between them. CDR1 is SGHRS, CDR2 YFSETQ, per germline. CDR3 amino acids: CASSLELNQPQHF. As DNA, the CDR3 is TGCGCCAGCAGCTTGGAACTCAATCAGCCCCAGCATTTT. Full variable domain (rest looked up from reference TRBV5-1 and TRBJ1-5): KAGVTQTPRYLIKTRGQQVTLSCSPISGHRSVSWYQQTPGQGLQFLFEYFSETQRNKGNFPGRFSGRQFSNSRSEMNVSTLELGDSALYLCASSLELNQPQHFGDGTRLSIL.

The chain carries TRBV7-2 and TRBJ2-1; D may be TRBD1 (6 bases). V lost 5 bases to trimming and J lost 3 bases, with 17 bases between them. Germline V gene lookup returns CDR1 SGHTA and CDR2 FQGNSA. The length of the CDR3 is 16 residues. The CDR3 bases are TGTGCCAGCAGCCCCAGGCAGGGGTCAGTCTACAATGAGCAGTTCTTC. It is translated as CASSPRQGSVYNEQFF.

The V call is TRBV7-9, the J call TRBJ2-7; TRBD2 is a possible D gene (5 bases). The CDR3 runs to 15 residues. V was pared by 5 bases and J by 2 bases, with 16 bases between. CDR1 and CDR2 from the germline V gene are SEHNR and FQNEAQ (reference sequence). The CDR3 DNA sequence: TGTGCCAGCAGCCGCGGACGGGAAGCAACCTACGAGCAGTACTTC. This sequence encodes CASSRGREATYEQYF.

The CDR3 is CASSLWQGALVEKLFF. For the CDR3, the DNA is TGTGCCAGCAGCCTCTGGCAGGGGGCATTAGTTGAAAAACTGTTTTTT. The rearrangement joins TRBV28 to TRBJ1-4; 8 bases are a match to TRBD1. There are 16 residues in the CDR3. CDR1 MDHEN and CDR2 SYDVKM come from the germline V gene. V lost 6 bases to trimming and J lost 7 bases; unmatched junction nucleotides: 13.

The rearrangement uses TRBV7-9 and TRBJ2-2; D is undetermined. Trimming cost V 1 base and J 6 bases, with 6 bases left between them. Germline loops: CDR1 SEHNR, CDR2 FQNEAQ (reference sequence). The length of the CDR3 is 13 residues. CDR3 protein: CASSLVLAGELFF. CDR3 DNA: TGTGCCAGCAGCTTAGTCTTAGCCGGGGAGCTGTTTTTT.

The gene calls are TRBV5-1 and TRBJ2-5; TRBD2 agrees at 9 bases. Trimming took 4 bases from V and 5 from J; bases not matched to a gene: 18. Germline assignment: CDR1 SGHRS and CDR2 YFSETQ. CDR3 length: 18 residues. CDR3: CASSMSPQVAGVWETQYF. The CDR3 DNA sequence: TGCGCCAGCAGCATGTCGCCTCAAGTAGCGGGAGTCTGGGAGACCCAGTACTTC.

The chain has TRBV5-1 and TRBJ1-1, with D perhaps matching TRBD1 (5 bases). The CDR3 length is 15 residues. The germline CDR1 and CDR2 sequences are SGHRS and YFSETQ. V shed 2 bases and J shed 5 bases, with 16 bases lying between them. The CDR3 DNA follows: TGCGCCAGCAGCTTTATAGGGGCTCAAAGAACTGAAGCTTTCTTT. The encoded protein is CASSFIGAQRTEAFF.

The chain recombines TRBV6-1 with TRBJ2-7, with 16 bases that match TRBD2. There are 19 residues in the CDR3. Germline V gene lookup returns CDR1 MNHNS and CDR2 SASEGT. After removal of 2 bases from V and 2 bases from J, the junction contained 9 bases not matched to a gene. The CDR3 DNA sequence: TGTGCCAGCAGTGAAAGGGGGACTAGCGGGAGGGCCTGGGCCTACGAGCAGTACTTC. It codes for CASSERGTSGRAWAYEQYF.

The chain joins TRBV5-4 to TRBJ1-4; 8 nucleotides align to TRBD1. The junction had 5 bases not matched to a gene; V was cut back by 3 bases and J by 7 bases. CDR3 size: 14 residues. Germline CDR1 is SGHNT and CDR2 is YYREEE (reference sequence). CDR3 DNA: TGTGCCAGCAGCTCGACAGGGGCGCCTGAAAAACTGTTTTTT. This translates into CASSSTGAPEKLFF.

The J gene is TRBJ2-1, the V gene TRBV12-5; 11 bases are a match to TRBD2. With V trimmed by 1 base and J by 0 bases, 11 bases remained unmatched. Germline V gene sequence: CDR1 LGHNT, CDR2 FRNRAP. CDR3 length: 20 residues. CDR3 sequence: CASGLEDSGRAQSSYNEQFF. Written as DNA, the CDR3 is TGTGCTAGTGGTTTGGAGGATAGCGGGAGGGCGCAGAGCTCCTACAATGAGCAGTTCTTC.

The chain has TRBV6-5 and TRBJ1-2; D is uncertain. This CDR3 spans 16 amino acids. CDR1 and CDR2 from the germline V gene are MNHEY and SVGAGI. V dropped 2 bases and J dropped 4 bases, with 17 bases sitting between them. The CDR3 region has the DNA TGTGCCAGCAGTTACGAACAGACGACGAGCCGCTATGGCTACACCTTC. This codes for CASSYEQTTSRYGYTF.